This TCR beta chain was recorded in a study of blood T cell repertoires in COVID-19. Study in general: Acute-phase and convalescent COVID-19 samples originated in the United States, Italy and Spain. From T cells, B-cell-depleted T cells, or PBMCs came the material, which was cDNA or gDNA.

Authors' analysis steps: Using reference gene primer amplification, nucleated cell counts were estimated. Sequencing was performed with immunoSEQ multiplex PCR; in TCRdb, only in-frame clones are kept and a portion is missing. Clonal size and the V and J genes are those of that table, whereas D and trimming came from the DNA. The table includes 95,000 to 110,000 clones, about 89% detected once. Germline values: CDR1 SNHLY, CDR2 FYNNEI. The CDR3 has 14 amino acids. V dropped 6 bases and J dropped 2 bases, with 8 bases sitting between them. The sequence derives from a man aged 35 to 55 with active or convalescent COVID-19. Material for sequencing was peripheral blood. V gene TRBV2 combines with J gene TRBJ1-6; the D is unclear. CDR3 nucleotides: TGTGCCAGCAGATCCGGGACCTATAATTCACCCCTCCACTTT. Protein sequence: CASRSGTYNSPLHF.